The 18 T cell receptor beta chains below were found in one sample sequenced in a study of shared clonotypes between healthy human individuals. Assay: immunoSEQ multiplex PCR; the TCRdb copy retains only in-frame clones and omits some. The sample consists of approximately 510,000 clones, less than 85% of them appearing once. Sequences were obtained from PBMCs. These receptors were collected from a woman aged 35 to 49 in good health. Some clones in this sample may be carry-over from other donors' samples.

The chain uses TRBV2 and TRBJ2-3; D tentatively fits TRBD1 or TRBD2 (6 bases each). This CDR3 has 15 residues. V lost 4 bases to trimming and J lost 4 bases, with 15 bases between them. Germline CDR1 and CDR2: SNHLY and FYNNEI. CDR3 region: CASSGGSGEADTQYF. In DNA, the CDR3 is TGTGCCAGCAGTGGGGGGTCAGGGGAGGCAGATACGCAGTATTTT.

The chain is built from TRBV9 and TRBJ2-7, with D perhaps assigned TRBD1 or TRBD2 (5 bases each). CDR3 length: 15 amino acids. Germline V gene data show CDR1 as SGDLS and CDR2 as YYNGEE. The V gene lost 3 bases and the J gene lost 5 bases, with 18 bases spanning the gap. The CDR3 reads CASSGGAGVSHEQYF. CDR3 bases: TGTGCCAGCAGCGGAGGGGCCGGGGTAAGCCACGAGCAGTACTTC.

The chain recombines TRBV7-9 with TRBJ2-1; D might be TRBD2 (6 bases). Germline V gene sequence: CDR1 SEHNR, CDR2 FQNEAQ (reference sequence). The CDR3 sequence is 13 residues long. The ends were cut back, 5 bases at V and 14 bases at J, with 19 bases in the middle. CDR3 loop: CASSPVGGPVEFF. CDR3 in DNA: TGTGCCAGCAGCCCGGTCGGAGGGCCAGTGGAGTTCTTC.

A single count supports this clone. The chain is built from TRBV28 and TRBJ2-5; D might be TRBD2 (7 bases). V gave up 7 bases and J gave up 5 bases, with 20 bases separating them. Germline assignment: CDR1 MDHEN and CDR2 SYDVKM. This CDR3 has 15 amino acids. CDR3 loop: CASTAGALYMETQYF. In nucleotides, the CDR3 is TGTGCCAGCACCGCGGGGGCTCTGTATATGGAGACCCAGTACTTC.

The chain has TRBV28 and TRBJ1-4; TRBD1 agrees at 8 bases. The trim removed 5 bases at V and 4 bases at J, leaving 6 bases unmatched. The CDR3 covers 15 residues. CDR1 and CDR2 (germline): MDHEN, SYDVKM. DNA of the CDR3: TGTGCCAGCAGTCCCTGGACAGGGATTAATGAAAAACTGTTTTTT. It yields the protein CASSPWTGINEKLFF.

The CDR3, as DNA: TGTGCCAGCTCATCCCGACAGGGAACGAACACCGGGGAGCTGTTTTTT. This gives the protein CASSSRQGTNTGELFF. The genes are TRBV18 and TRBJ2-2; 7 bases line up with TRBD1. Germline-derived CDR1 and CDR2 are KGHSH and LQKENI. CDR3 length equals 16 residues. V was pared by 5 bases and J by 0 bases, with 6 bases of the junction left unmatched. Complete variable domain (other parts from reference TRBV18 and TRBJ2-2): NAGVMQNPRHLVRRRGQEARLRCSPMKGHSHVYWYRQLPEEGLKFMVYLQKENIIDESGMPKERFSAEFPKEGPSILRIQQVVRGDSAAYFCASSSRQGTNTGELFFGEGSRLTVL.

The CDR3 DNA reads TGTGCCAGCAGTTTAGAGGGGAGCTCCTACAATGAGCAGTTCTTC. Its protein product is CASSLEGSSYNEQFF. The chain is built from TRBV27 and TRBJ2-1; the D call may be TRBD1 or TRBD2 (5 bases each). V dropped 2 bases and J dropped 0 bases, with 8 bases sitting between them. Germline CDR1 MNHEY, CDR2 SMNVEV (reference sequence). The CDR3 has 15 residues.

This clone is a singleton in its sample. The V and J genes are TRBV6-6 and TRBJ2-1, with D possibly being TRBD2 (6 bases). CDR1 is MNHNY, CDR2 SVGAGI, per germline (reference sequence). The CDR3 contains 16 residues. V lost 2 bases to trimming and J lost 4 bases, with 15 bases between them. CDR3 sequence reads: CASSYNRDSKYNEQFF. As DNA, the CDR3 is TGTGCCAGCAGTTACAACCGGGACTCTAAATACAATGAGCAGTTCTTC.

The chain couples TRBV18 to TRBJ2-3, with TRBD2 identical over 7 bases. There are 18 residues in the CDR3. V shed 1 base and J 5 bases; nucleotides not matched to a gene: 15. The germline V gene has CDR1 KGHSH and CDR2 LQKENI. CDR3 nucleotide sequence: TGTGCCAGCTCACCACTCACGAATGGCGGGAGAAGATTAGATACGCAGTATTTT. It specifies CASSPLTNGGRRLDTQYF.

V usage is TRBV10-3 and J usage is TRBJ1-4, with TRBD1 matching over 7 bases. V lost 6 bases and J lost 5; bases outside the gene matches: 6. CDR1 and CDR2 (germline): ENHRY, SYGVKD. The CDR3 loop spans 14 amino acids. The CDR3 loop is CAIRQGTENEKLFF. The CDR3, as DNA: TGTGCCATCAGGCAAGGGACAGAAAATGAAAAACTGTTTTTT.

This clone has a single count. V is TRBV4-2 and J is TRBJ1-1; no reliable D call. The CDR3 spans 15 residues. V lost 3 bases to trimming and J lost 0 bases, with 11 bases between them. Germline V gene data show CDR1 as LGHNA and CDR2 as YNFKEQ. CDR3 nucleotides: TGTGCCAGCAGCCAGGACCTGAAGCTGAACACTGAAGCTTTCTTT. Translation: CASSQDLKLNTEAFF.

CDR3 residues: CASSTGQGHYSNQPQHF. The CDR3 DNA reads as TGTGCCAGCAGCACGGGACAGGGACACTATAGCAATCAGCCCCAGCATTTT. V and J are TRBV5-8 and TRBJ1-5, with TRBD1 identical over 9 bases. CDR3 length: 17 amino acids. The trim removed 4 bases at V and 0 bases at J, leaving 8 bases unmatched. Germline loops: CDR1 SGHTS, CDR2 YDEGEE.

This chain joins TRBV27 and TRBJ2-7; TRBD2 might be the D (6 bases). Trimming took off 2 bases at V and 2 bases at J, with 16 bases between the two ends. Germline V gene data show CDR1 as MNHEY and CDR2 as SMNVEV (reference sequence). This CDR3 comprises 16 residues. In DNA, the CDR3 is TGTGCCAGCAGTTTAAGGGCGGGACTGCAACCCTACGAGCAGTACTTC. Translated, it gives CASSLRAGLQPYEQYF.

This chain connects TRBV11-2 to TRBJ2-7; D gene unclear. Trimming cost V 5 bases and J 2 bases, with 16 bases left between them. Per the germline V gene, CDR1 is SGHAT and CDR2 is FQNNGV. The CDR3 consists of 15 residues. As DNA, the CDR3 is TGTGCCAGCAGCCTCTACTCTGGCGGCCCCTACGAGCAGTACTTC. This codes for CASSLYSGGPYEQYF.

V and J are TRBV20-1 and TRBJ1-2; D is uncertain. This CDR3 contains 11 residues. The ends were cut back, 3 bases at V and 8 bases at J, with 10 bases in the middle. CDR1 is DFQATT, CDR2 SNEGSKA, per germline (reference sequence). CDR3 nucleotide sequence: TGCAGTGCTAGTTTGGAGCCAGGCTACACCTTC. Protein sequence: CSASLEPGYTF.

The table lists this clone with a count of one. The chain links TRBV7-9 to TRBJ2-7; the match to TRBD2 covers 7 bases. CDR3 length equals 16 residues. Trimming cost V 5 bases and J 3 bases; bases outside gene matches: 13. Per germline, CDR1 SEHNR and CDR2 FQNEAQ (reference sequence). The CDR3 sequence is CASSLGSGLVSYEQYF. The CDR3 DNA reads as TGTGCCAGCAGCCTAGGCTCAGGACTAGTGAGCTACGAGCAGTACTTC.

The chain is built from TRBV28 and TRBJ1-3; D unresolved. V was trimmed by 4 bases and J by 5 bases, leaving 3 bases between them. Germline CDR1 and CDR2: MDHEN and SYDVKM. The CDR3 runs to 11 residues. CDR3 protein: CASSYRNTIYF. DNA for the CDR3: TGTGCCAGCAGTTATAGAAACACCATATATTTT.

This clone has just one count. The J gene is TRBJ1-1, the V gene TRBV5-1, with unresolved D. The CDR3 runs to 14 residues. The germline V and J ends were trimmed by 0 bases and 3 bases, with 9 bases remaining between them. Germline-derived CDR1 and CDR2 are SGHRS and YFSETQ. As DNA, the CDR3 is TGCGCCAGCAGCTTGGGGGCAGACGACACTGAAGCTTTCTTT. It encodes CASSLGADDTEAFF.